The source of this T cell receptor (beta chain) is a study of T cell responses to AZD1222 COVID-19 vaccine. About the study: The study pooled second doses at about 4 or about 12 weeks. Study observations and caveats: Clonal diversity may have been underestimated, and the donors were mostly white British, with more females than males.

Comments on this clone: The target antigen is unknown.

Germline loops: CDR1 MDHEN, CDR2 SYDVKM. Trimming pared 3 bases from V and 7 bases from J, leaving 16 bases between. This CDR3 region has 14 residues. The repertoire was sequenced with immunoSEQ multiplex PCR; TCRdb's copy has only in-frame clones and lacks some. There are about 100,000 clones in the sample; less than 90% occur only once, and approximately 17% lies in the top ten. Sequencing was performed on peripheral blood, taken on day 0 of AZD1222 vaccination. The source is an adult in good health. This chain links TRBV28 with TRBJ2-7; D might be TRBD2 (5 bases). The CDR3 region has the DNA TGTGCCAGCAGTTTCCTCGGACCAACGGGGGAGCAGTACTTC. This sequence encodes CASSFLGPTGEQYF.